This T cell receptor beta chain was profiled in a study of blood T cell repertoires in COVID-19. In the authors' workflow: Amplifying reference gene primers gave estimates of nucleated cell counts. The table came from immunoSEQ multiplex PCR; TCRdb's copy has only in-frame clones and leaves some out. V, J and clone size are taken as reported in that table, and D and trimming were inferred from the DNA itself. The table shows 250,000 or so clones, with approximately 80% occurring only once. There are 12 residues in the CDR3. Trimming took 8 bases from V and 6 from J; bases not matched to a gene: 7. Looked up from germline, CDR1 is MNHEY and CDR2 is SVGAGI.

This TCR was recovered from a woman in her late teens or twenties with acute or convalescent COVID-19. Sequencing was done on a sample of peripheral blood. The genes are TRBV6-5 and TRBJ2-7; 7 nucleotides align to TRBD2. DNA for the CDR3: TGTGCCAGCGGACGCGGGGGTCTCGAGCAGTACTTC. It specifies CASGRGGLEQYF.